What follows are 26 T cell receptor beta chains derived from one specimen sequenced in a study of shared clonotypes between healthy human individuals. Libraries were prepared by immunoSEQ multiplex PCR; TCRdb keeps only in-frame clonotypes and omits some of them. The sample has fewer than 600,000 clones, around 77% seen once; the top ten hold approximately 12%. The source material was PBMCs. The origin of the receptors is a woman aged 40 to 50 in good health. Some clones in this sample may be carry-over from other donors' samples.

The chain joins TRBV7-9 to TRBJ2-3; 11 nucleotides match TRBD2. CDR3 length equals 16 residues. From germline, CDR1 is SEHNR and CDR2 FQNEAQ (reference sequence). J lost 4 bases, V lost 4 bases, and 7 bases had no gene match. CDR3 sequence: CASSSPLAGGSDTQYF. In DNA form, the CDR3 reads TGTGCCAGCAGCTCCCCTCTAGCGGGAGGCTCAGATACGCAGTATTTT.

The rearrangement links TRBV18 to TRBJ2-7; tentatively, D is TRBD1 or TRBD2 (7 bases each). The V and J ends lost 3 bases and 4 bases respectively, with 10 bases between them. The germline V gene has CDR1 KGHSH and CDR2 LQKENI. The CDR3 runs 13 residues. The CDR3: CASSPRGGYEQYF. CDR3 nucleotide sequence: TGTGCCAGCTCACCCAGGGGGGGTTACGAGCAGTACTTC.

This rearrangement joins TRBV5-1 to TRBJ1-2; 9 bases are a match to TRBD1. V was clipped by 6 bases and J by 7 bases; unmatched bases: 13. There are 15 residues in the CDR3. Germline lookup yields CDR1 SGHRS and CDR2 YFSETQ. The DNA of the CDR3 is TGCGCCAGCACCCCCTCGGACAGGGGTTGGGGTGGCTACACCTTC. This gives the protein CASTPSDRGWGGYTF.

The CDR3 DNA reads TGTGCCAGCAGCCCTCGTGGGGGACCGACGAGCTCTGGAAACACCATATATTTT. It codes for CASSPRGGPTSSGNTIYF. The rearrangement uses TRBV7-2 and TRBJ1-3, with D maybe TRBD1 (5 bases). V dropped 5 bases and J dropped 0 bases, with 20 bases sitting between them. Germline lookup yields CDR1 SGHTA and CDR2 FQGNSA. The CDR3 totals 18 residues.

The rearrangement links TRBV5-8 to TRBJ1-2; weak D call: TRBD1 (5 bases). The germline V gene encodes CDR1 SGHTS and CDR2 YDEGEE. The V end lost 4 bases, the J end lost 0 bases, and 7 bases lay between the germline ends. The CDR3 has 13 amino acids. The CDR3 region is CASSDRTNYGYTF. The DNA for the CDR3 is TGTGCCAGCAGCGACAGAACTAACTATGGCTACACCTTC.

This sequence joins TRBV9 and TRBJ2-3; 9 nucleotides match TRBD1. V shed 4 bases, J shed 6 bases, and the junction held 21 bases outside the gene matches. CDR3 length: 19 residues. Germline values: CDR1 SGDLS, CDR2 YYNGEE. CDR3 sequence: CASSPRTGVGGIFSDTQYF. The CDR3 nucleotides are TGTGCCAGCAGCCCGCGGACAGGGGTAGGCGGGATTTTTTCGGATACGCAGTATTTT.

This chain joins TRBV19 and TRBJ2-7; D uncertain. This CDR3 has 14 amino acids. Germline V gene data show CDR1 as LNHDA and CDR2 as SQIVND (reference sequence). Trimming shortened V by 3 bases and J by 6 bases, and 15 bases separated the two germline ends. The CDR3 DNA reads as TGTGCCAGTAGTATCCAGGCTACCCTAGGCGAGCAGTACTTC. Amino acid sequence: CASSIQATLGEQYF.

V is TRBV5-1 and J is TRBJ2-2; D may be TRBD1 (5 bases). With 3 bases removed from V and 4 bases from J, the gap between germline ends came to 16 bases. CDR1 and CDR2 (germline): SGHRS, YFSETQ. The CDR3 runs to 16 residues. The CDR3 spells CASSSLDAGSTGELFF. Written as DNA, the CDR3 is TGCGCCAGCAGCTCCCTTGACGCAGGGTCCACCGGGGAGCTGTTTTTT.

CDR3 DNA sequence: TGTGCCAGCAGGCCCGGACAGGGGTTATACTACGAGCAGTACTTC. This sequence encodes CASRPGQGLYYEQYF. The chain carries TRBV5-4 and TRBJ2-7; 9 bases line up with TRBD1. Trimming cost V 5 bases and J 3 bases; bases outside gene matches: 9. The CDR3 length is 15 residues. Germline assignment: CDR1 SGHNT and CDR2 YYREEE (reference sequence). Using reference TRBV5-4 and TRBJ2-7 for the parts outside the CDR3, the full variable domain is ETGVTQSPTHLIKTRGQQVTLRCSSQSGHNTVSWYQQALGQGPQFIFQYYREEENGRGNFPPRFSGLQFPNYSSELNVNALELDDSALYLCASRPGQGLYYEQYFGPGTRLTVT.

A remark on this clone: A read error is possible here, since a much larger clone lies one base away. The chain's CDR3 is CASSQGTSGGTQDTQYF. CDR3 sequence (DNA): TGTGCCAGCAGCCAAGGAACTAGCGGGGGGACCCAAGATACCCAGTACTTC. The V call is TRBV4-2, the J call TRBJ2-5, with 12 bases lining up with TRBD2. The CDR3 length is 17 residues. Per the germline V gene, CDR1 is LGHNA and CDR2 is YNFKEQ.

The CDR3 loop reads CASSLGLRSYNEQFF. The DNA for the CDR3 is TGCGCCAGCAGCTTGGGACTACGCTCCTACAATGAGCAGTTCTTC. The genes are TRBV5-1 and TRBJ2-1, with TRBD2 as a possible D gene (5 bases). Germline V gene sequence: CDR1 SGHRS, CDR2 YFSETQ. Trimming took 0 bases from V and 0 from J, leaving 7 bases between them. The CDR3 spans 15 residues.

Comments on this clone: This may arise from a read error, as a much more abundant clone is one base away. No conserved phenylalanine or tryptophan ends this CDR3, so it is likely a read error. V and J are TRBV2 and TRBJ1-2; TRBD1 matches 8 bases. The CDR3 length is 13 residues. V trimming: 9 bases; J trimming: 7 bases; junction bases outside the gene matches: 10. In germline, CDR1 is SNHLY, CDR2 FYNNEI. CDR3: CARTGTGSSGYTL. As DNA, the CDR3 is TGTGCCAGAACCGGGACAGGAAGTTCTGGCTACACCCTC.

The J gene is TRBJ1-2, the V gene TRBV7-2, with D perhaps matching TRBD1 (6 bases). This CDR3 has 12 residues. The germline V and J ends were trimmed by 2 bases and 8 bases, with 9 bases remaining between them. Germline V lookup: CDR1 SGHTA, CDR2 FQGNSA. CDR3 residues: CASSLSRGGYTF. The CDR3, as DNA: TGTGCCAGCAGCTTAAGTAGGGGGGGCTACACCTTC.

The chain links TRBV11-2 to TRBJ1-2; 9 positions agree with TRBD1. Germline V gives CDR1 SGHAT, CDR2 FQNNGV. The trim removed 4 bases at V and 6 bases at J, leaving 6 bases unmatched. The CDR3 consists of 14 residues. CDR3 region: CASSYGTGSDGYTF. CDR3 in DNA: TGTGCCAGCAGCTACGGGACAGGGTCGGATGGCTACACCTTC.

The chain combines TRBV9 with TRBJ2-5; 7 positions agree with TRBD1. CDR3 length: 16 residues. With 4 bases clipped from V and 0 bases from J, the junction kept 9 bases outside the gene matches. The germline CDR1 and CDR2 sequences are SGDLS and YYNGEE. CDR3 region: CASSKGGGSYQETQYF. Here the CDR3 DNA reads TGTGCCAGCAGCAAAGGGGGCGGATCGTACCAAGAGACCCAGTACTTC.

The chain uses TRBV9 and TRBJ2-3, with 8 positions matching TRBD2. Germline V lookup: CDR1 SGDLS, CDR2 YYNGEE. This CDR3 comprises 14 residues. The junction had 6 bases not matched to a gene; V was cut back by 3 bases and J by 6 bases. This CDR3 is CASSAGGPDDTQYF. In DNA, the CDR3 is TGTGCCAGCAGCGCGGGGGGGCCGGATGATACGCAGTATTTT.

This sequence joins TRBV9 and TRBJ2-7; 9 bases match TRBD1. The CDR3 covers 15 residues. After removal of 0 bases from V and 5 bases from J, the junction contained 6 bases not matched to a gene. In germline, CDR1 is SGDLS, CDR2 YYNGEE. Here the CDR3 DNA reads TGTGCCAGCAGCGTAGCTCCCACAGGGGGCGACGAGCAGTACTTC. Translated, it gives CASSVAPTGGDEQYF.

This clone was counted only a few times. CDR3 nucleotides: TGTGCCAGCAGCAGGAGGGAGGGCCGAGCGGGCACAGATACGCAGTATTTT. Translation: CASSRREGRAGTDTQYF. The rearrangement uses TRBV4-2 and TRBJ2-3, with 7 bases aligning to TRBD2. Losses at the gene ends were 5 bases for V and 1 base for J; bases not matched to a gene: 12. Germline assignment: CDR1 LGHNA and CDR2 YNFKEQ. The CDR3 is 17 residues long.

Concerning this clone: Other DNA sequences in this sample translate to the same CDR3. The chain combines TRBV18 with TRBJ2-3; D is undetermined. The CDR3 spans 13 residues. The germline V gene has CDR1 KGHSH and CDR2 LQKENI. V dropped 6 bases and J dropped 1 base, with 8 bases sitting between them. CDR3 loop: CASSPGRTDTQYF. CDR3 DNA sequence: TGTGCCAGCTCGCCCGGACGCACAGATACGCAGTATTTT.

The V and J genes are TRBV29-1 and TRBJ2-5; weak D call: TRBD1 (6 bases). V lost 4 bases, J lost 4 bases, and 13 bases lay in between. There are 13 residues in the CDR3. Germline V gives CDR1 SQVTM, CDR2 ANQGSEA. The CDR3 DNA reads TGCAGCGTTGGAAGGGGGAACGGAGAGACCCAGTACTTC. It specifies CSVGRGNGETQYF.

The gene calls are TRBV2 and TRBJ2-7; 8 positions agree with TRBD2. From germline, CDR1 is SNHLY and CDR2 FYNNEI. V lost 8 bases, J lost 5 bases, and 8 bases stayed unmatched. This CDR3 is built from 13 residues. CDR3 residues: CASWREVGHEQYF. CDR3 DNA sequence: TGTGCCAGCTGGCGGGAGGTGGGCCACGAGCAGTACTTC. The full variable domain, rest sourced from reference TRBV2 and TRBJ2-7, is EPEVTQTPSHQVTQMGQEVILRCVPISNHLYFYWYRQILGQKVEFLVSFYNNEISEKSEIFDDQFSVERPDGSNFTLKIRSTKLEDSAMYFCASWREVGHEQYFGPGTRLTVT.

This clone was observed a handful of times. The rearrangement uses TRBV2 and TRBJ2-5; D is possibly TRBD2 (6 bases). This CDR3 has 13 amino acids. CDR1 is SNHLY and CDR2 is FYNNEI in the germline V gene. Trimming shortened V by 10 bases and J by 2 bases, and 14 bases separated the two germline ends. The CDR3 here is CATSGGIQETQYF. The CDR3 coding sequence is TGTGCCACCTCTGGGGGGATACAAGAGACCCAGTACTTC.

This chain joins TRBV30 and TRBJ2-3, with 10 bases identical to TRBD2. Germline trimming cut 1 base from V and 8 bases from J; bases unmatched to any gene: 9. CDR3 length: 15 residues. Germline V CDR1 and CDR2: GTSNPN, SVGIG (reference sequence). CDR3 sequence: CAWSGLAGVSGTQYF. The DNA of the CDR3 is TGTGCCTGGAGTGGGCTAGCGGGAGTGAGCGGTACGCAGTATTTT.

CDR3 in amino acids: CASNIDRAYNEQFF. The CDR3, as DNA: TGTGCCAGCAATATCGACAGAGCCTACAATGAGCAGTTCTTC. The chain is built from TRBV6-1 and TRBJ2-1, with a weak D call TRBD1 (5 bases). Germline V gene sequence: CDR1 MNHNS, CDR2 SASEGT. V was trimmed by 7 bases and J by 2 bases, leaving 12 bases between them. This CDR3 spans 14 amino acids.

The table lists this clone with a few counts. This chain joins TRBV19 and TRBJ1-2; D is perhaps TRBD1 (5 bases). The CDR3 has 15 residues. Trimming took off 8 bases at V and 5 bases at J, with 21 bases between the two ends. Germline V gene lookup returns CDR1 LNHDA and CDR2 SQIVND (reference sequence). The CDR3 DNA is TGTGCCAGTTCCCCGTTTCAGGGACTTTGGTATGGCTACACCTTC. This sequence encodes CASSPFQGLWYGYTF.

The chain joins TRBV6-5 to TRBJ2-3; 9 bases match TRBD1. CDR3 length equals 15 residues. Germline loops: CDR1 MNHEY, CDR2 SVGAGI. V was pared by 2 bases and J by 6 bases, with 6 bases of the junction left unmatched. CDR3 DNA: TGTGCCAGCAGTTACCGGGGACAGGGAGGGGATACGCAGTATTTT. This translates into CASSYRGQGGDTQYF.